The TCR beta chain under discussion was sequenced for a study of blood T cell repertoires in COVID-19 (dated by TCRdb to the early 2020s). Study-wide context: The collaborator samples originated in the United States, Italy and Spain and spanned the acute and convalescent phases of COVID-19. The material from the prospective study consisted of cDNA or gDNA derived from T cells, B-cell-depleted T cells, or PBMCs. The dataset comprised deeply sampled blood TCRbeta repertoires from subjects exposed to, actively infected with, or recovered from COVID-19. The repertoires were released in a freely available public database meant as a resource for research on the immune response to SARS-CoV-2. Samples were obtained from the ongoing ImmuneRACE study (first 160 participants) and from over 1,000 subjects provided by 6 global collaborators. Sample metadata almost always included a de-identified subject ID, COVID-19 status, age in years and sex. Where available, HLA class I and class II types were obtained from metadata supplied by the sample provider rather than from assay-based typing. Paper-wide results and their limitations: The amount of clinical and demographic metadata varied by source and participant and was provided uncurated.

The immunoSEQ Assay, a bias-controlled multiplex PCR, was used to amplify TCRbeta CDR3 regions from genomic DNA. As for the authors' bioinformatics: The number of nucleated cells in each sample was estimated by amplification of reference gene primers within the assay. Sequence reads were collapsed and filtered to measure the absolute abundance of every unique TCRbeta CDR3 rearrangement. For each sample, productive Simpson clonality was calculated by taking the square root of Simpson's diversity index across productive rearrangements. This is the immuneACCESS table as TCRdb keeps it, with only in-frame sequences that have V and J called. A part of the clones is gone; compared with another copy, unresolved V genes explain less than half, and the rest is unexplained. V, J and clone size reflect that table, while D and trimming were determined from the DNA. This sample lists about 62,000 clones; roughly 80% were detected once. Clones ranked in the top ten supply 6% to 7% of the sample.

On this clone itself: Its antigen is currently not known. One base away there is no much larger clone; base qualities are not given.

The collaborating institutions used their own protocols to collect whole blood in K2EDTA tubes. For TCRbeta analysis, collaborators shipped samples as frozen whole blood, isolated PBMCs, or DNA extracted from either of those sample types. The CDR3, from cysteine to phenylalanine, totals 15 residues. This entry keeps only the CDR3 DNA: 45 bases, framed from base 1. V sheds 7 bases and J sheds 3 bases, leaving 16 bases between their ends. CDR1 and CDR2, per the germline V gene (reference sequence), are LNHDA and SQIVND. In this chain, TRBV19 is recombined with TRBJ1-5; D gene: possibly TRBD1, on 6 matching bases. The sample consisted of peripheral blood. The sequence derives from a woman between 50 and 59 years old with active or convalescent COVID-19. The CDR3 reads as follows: CASTPQGGDNQPQHF. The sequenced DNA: TGTGCCAGTACCCCCCAAGGGGGTGACAATCAGCCCCAGCATTTT.